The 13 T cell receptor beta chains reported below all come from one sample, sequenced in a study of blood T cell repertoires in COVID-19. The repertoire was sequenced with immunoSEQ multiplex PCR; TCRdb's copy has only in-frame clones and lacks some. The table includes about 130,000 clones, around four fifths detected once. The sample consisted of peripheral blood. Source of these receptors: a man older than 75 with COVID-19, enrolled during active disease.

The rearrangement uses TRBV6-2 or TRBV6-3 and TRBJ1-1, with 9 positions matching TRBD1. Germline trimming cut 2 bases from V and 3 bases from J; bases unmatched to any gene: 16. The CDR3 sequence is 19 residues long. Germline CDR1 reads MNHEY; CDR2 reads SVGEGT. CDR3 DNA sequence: TGTGCCAGCAGTTACCCTGCCGGGACAGGGAGCCGGGGGCACACTGAAGCTTTCTTT. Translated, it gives CASSYPAGTGSRGHTEAFF.

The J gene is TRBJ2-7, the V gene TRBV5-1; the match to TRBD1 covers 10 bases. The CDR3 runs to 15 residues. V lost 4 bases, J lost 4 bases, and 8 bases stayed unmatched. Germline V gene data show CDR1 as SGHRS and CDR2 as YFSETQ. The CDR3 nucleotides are TGCGCCAGCAGCGTGACAGGGGGCAGGAGTTACGAGCAGTACTTC. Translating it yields CASSVTGGRSYEQYF. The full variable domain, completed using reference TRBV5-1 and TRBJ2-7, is KAGVTQTPRYLIKTRGQQVTLSCSPISGHRSVSWYQQTPGQGLQFLFEYFSETQRNKGNFPGRFSGRQFSNSRSEMNVSTLELGDSALYLCASSVTGGRSYEQYFGPGTRLTVT.

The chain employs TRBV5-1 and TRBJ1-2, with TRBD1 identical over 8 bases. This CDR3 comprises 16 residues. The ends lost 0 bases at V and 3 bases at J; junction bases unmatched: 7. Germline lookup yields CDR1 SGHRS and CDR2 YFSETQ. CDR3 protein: CASSLGPGQDDYGYTF. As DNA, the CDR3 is TGCGCCAGCAGCTTGGGGCCGGGACAGGACGACTATGGCTACACCTTC.

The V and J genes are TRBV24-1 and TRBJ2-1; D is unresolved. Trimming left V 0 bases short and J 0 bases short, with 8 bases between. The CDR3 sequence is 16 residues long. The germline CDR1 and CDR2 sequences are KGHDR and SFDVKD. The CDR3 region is CATSDLALSSYNEQFF. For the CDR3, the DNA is TGTGCCACCAGTGATTTGGCGTTGAGCTCCTACAATGAGCAGTTCTTC.

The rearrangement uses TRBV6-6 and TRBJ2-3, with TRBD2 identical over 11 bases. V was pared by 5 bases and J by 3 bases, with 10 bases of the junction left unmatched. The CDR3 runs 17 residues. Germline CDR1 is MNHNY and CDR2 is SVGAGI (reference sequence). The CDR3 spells CASSPRTSGSRTDTQYF. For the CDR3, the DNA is TGTGCCAGCAGTCCTCGGACTAGCGGGTCTAGGACAGATACGCAGTATTTT.

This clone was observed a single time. The CDR3 loop is CASSEYRGSPLHF. The CDR3, as DNA: TGTGCCAGCAGCGAGTACAGGGGATCACCCCTCCACTTT. The genes are TRBV5-6 and TRBJ1-6; 7 nucleotides agree with TRBD1. With 4 bases clipped from V and 10 bases from J, the junction kept 5 bases outside the gene matches. The CDR3 sequence is 13 residues long. The germline V gene encodes CDR1 SGHDT and CDR2 YYEEEE.

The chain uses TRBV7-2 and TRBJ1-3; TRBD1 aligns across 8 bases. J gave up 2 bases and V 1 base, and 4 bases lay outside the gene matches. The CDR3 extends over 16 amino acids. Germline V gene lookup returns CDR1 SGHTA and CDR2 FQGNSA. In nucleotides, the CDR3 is TGTGCCAGCAGCTTAGGTCCGACAGGGGCTGGAAACACCATATATTTT. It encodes CASSLGPTGAGNTIYF.

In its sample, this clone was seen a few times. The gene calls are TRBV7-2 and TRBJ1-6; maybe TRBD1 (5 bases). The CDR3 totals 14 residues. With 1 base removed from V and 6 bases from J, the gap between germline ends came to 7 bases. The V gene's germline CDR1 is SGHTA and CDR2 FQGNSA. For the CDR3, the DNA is TGTGCCAGCAGCTTAGACAGGCTTAATTCACCCCTCCACTTT. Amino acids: CASSLDRLNSPLHF.

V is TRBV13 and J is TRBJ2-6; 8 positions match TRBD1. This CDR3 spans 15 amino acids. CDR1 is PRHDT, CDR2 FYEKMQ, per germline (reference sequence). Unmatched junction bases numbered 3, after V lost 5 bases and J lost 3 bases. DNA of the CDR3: TGTGCCAGCAGCCCAGGGGGCTTTGGGGCCAACGTCCTGACTTTC. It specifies CASSPGGFGANVLTF. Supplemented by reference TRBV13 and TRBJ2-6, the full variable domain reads AAGVIQSPRHLIKEKRETATLKCYPIPRHDTVYWYQQGPGQDPQFLISFYEKMQSDKGSIPDRFSAQQFSDYHSELNMSSLELGDSALYFCASSPGGFGANVLTFGAGSRLTVL.

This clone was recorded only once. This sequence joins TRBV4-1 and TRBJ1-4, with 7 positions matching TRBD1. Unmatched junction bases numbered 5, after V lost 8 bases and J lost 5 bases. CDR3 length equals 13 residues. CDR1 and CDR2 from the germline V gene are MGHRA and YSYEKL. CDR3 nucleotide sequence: TGCGCCAGCCGAGGGGGCCCAAATGAAAAACTGTTTTTT. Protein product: CASRGGPNEKLFF.

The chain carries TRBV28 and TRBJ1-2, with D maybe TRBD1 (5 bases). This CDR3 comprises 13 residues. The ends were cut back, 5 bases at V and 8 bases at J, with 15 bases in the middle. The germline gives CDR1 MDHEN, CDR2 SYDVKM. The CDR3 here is CASSQGGAGGYTF. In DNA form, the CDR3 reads TGTGCCAGCAGTCAAGGAGGGGCGGGCGGCTACACCTTC.

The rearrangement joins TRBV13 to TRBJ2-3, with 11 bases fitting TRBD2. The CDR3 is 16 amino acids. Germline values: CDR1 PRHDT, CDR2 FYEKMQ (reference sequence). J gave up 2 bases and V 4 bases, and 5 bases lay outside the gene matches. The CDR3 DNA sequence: TGTGCCAGCAGCTGGGGGACTAGCGGACCCACAGATACGCAGTATTTT. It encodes CASSWGTSGPTDTQYF.

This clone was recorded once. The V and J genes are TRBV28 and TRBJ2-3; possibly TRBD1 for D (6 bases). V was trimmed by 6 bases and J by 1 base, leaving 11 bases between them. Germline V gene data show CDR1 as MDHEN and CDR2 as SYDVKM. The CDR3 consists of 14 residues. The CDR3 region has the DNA TGTGCCAGCAGGGACAGCCCCGGCACAGATACGCAGTATTTT. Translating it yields CASRDSPGTDTQYF.